A selection of T cell receptor beta chains follows, all from one sample in a study of identical twins. TCRdb used MiXCR to reprocess the 5' RACE reads, holding one entry per CDR3 protein. The sample comprises about 790,000 distinct CDR3 sequences, around a sixth of which are singletons, and under 15% rests with the top ten. This same sample was also part of a study on T cells expressing NK-cell markers.

Sequencing was carried out using PBMCs. The receptor source for this set is a woman younger than 35 in good health. Each CDR3 is given with its conserved first and last residue. A D gene is named only where the DNA matches it firmly. Only some rows state a clone size, as once, few, many or a class for expanded clones.

TRBV29-1	TRBJ2-7	NA	NA	CSVSASTSYEQYF	TGCAGCGTTTCTGCTAGCACCTCCTACGAGCAGTACTTC
TRBV12-3/TRBV12-4	TRBJ1-1	few	NA	CASSHRDLGTEAFF	TGTGCCAGCAGCCACCGAGATCTGGGCACTGAAGCTTTCTTT
TRBV20-1	TRBJ1-5	NA	NA	CSAPYRVGMGQPQHF	TGCAGTGCTCCTTACAGGGTTGGAATGGGTCAGCCCCAGCATTTT
TRBV9	TRBJ2-7	few	TRBD2	CASSVSGGEQYF	TGTGCCAGCAGCGTATCGGGGGGCGAGCAGTACTTC
TRBV5-1	TRBJ2-5	NA	NA	CASSLISTEETQYF	TGCGCCAGCAGCTTGATTTCGACCGAAGAGACCCAGTACTTC
TRBV20-1	TRBJ2-3	few	NA	CSARESPDTQYF	TGCAGTGCTAGAGAATCGCCAGATACGCAGTATTTT
TRBV12-3/TRBV12-4	TRBJ1-4	few	NA	CASSAPGHRWEKLFF	TGTGCCAGCAGCGCACCGGGACATAGGTGGGAAAAACTGTTTTTT
TRBV27	TRBJ2-7	NA	TRBD1	CASSLFGTGWYEQYF	TGTGCCAGCAGTTTATTTGGGACAGGGTGGTACGAGCAGTACTTC
TRBV20-1	TRBJ1-1	NA	NA	CSATAGGADTEAFF	TGCAGTGCTACTGCGGGGGGCGCGGACACTGAAGCTTTCTTT
TRBV12-3/TRBV12-4	TRBJ2-1	NA	TRBD2	CASTSSGGYNEQFF	TGTGCCAGCACCTCTAGCGGGGGTTACAATGAGCAGTTCTTC
TRBV20-1	TRBJ2-3	few	NA	CSASNRDYTQYF	TGCAGTGCTAGTAACAGGGATTATACGCAGTATTTT
TRBV10-3	TRBJ2-7	NA	NA	CAISARYEQYF	TGTGCCATCTCCGCCCGTTACGAGCAGTACTTC
TRBV12-5	TRBJ2-7	NA	NA	CASGGTDSEQYF	TGTGCTAGTGGGGGGACGGATTCAGAGCAGTACTTC
TRBV7-2	TRBJ2-1	many	NA	CASSLVGSYNEQFF	TGTGCCAGCAGTTTGGTGGGTTCCTACAATGAGCAGTTCTTC
TRBV5-5	TRBJ1-2	NA	NA	CASSLDTTRGYGYTF	TGTGCCAGCAGCTTGGATACAACTAGGGGTTATGGCTACACCTTC
TRBV6-8	TRBJ2-6	NA	NA	CASRMPGLSSGANVLTF	TGTGCCAGCAGAATGCCGGGACTCTCCTCTGGGGCCAACGTCCTGACTTTC
TRBV5-1	TRBJ1-1	few	NA	CASSLSTGRRNTEAFF	TGCGCCAGCAGCTTGAGTACCGGCAGGAGGAACACTGAAGCTTTCTTT
TRBV9	TRBJ2-1	NA	TRBD2	CASSVVSGGALNPGQFF	TGTGCCAGCAGCGTAGTCAGCGGGGGGGCCCTTAACCCGGGGCAGTTCTTC
TRBV5-1	TRBJ2-3	NA	NA	CASSLGGTYTDTQYF	TGCGCCAGCAGCTTGGGTGGCACTTACACAGATACGCAGTATTTT
TRBV11-1	TRBJ2-6	few	NA	CASTSRDTERAGANVLTF	TGTGCCAGCACCTCCCGGGACACTGAACGGGCTGGGGCCAACGTCCTGACTTTC
TRBV12-3/TRBV12-4	TRBJ2-3	many	NA	CASSFPQLDGPPSDTQYF	TGTGCCAGCAGTTTTCCCCAGCTTGACGGGCCACCCTCCGATACGCAGTATTTT
TRBV27	TRBJ1-2	NA	TRBD1	CASSLGQGGFGGYTF	TGTGCCAGCAGTTTAGGACAGGGGGGATTTGGTGGCTACACCTTC
TRBV7-4	TRBJ2-7	NA	NA	CASSLSPGDYEQYF	TGTGCCAGCAGCTTATCGCCAGGTGACTACGAGCAGTACTTC
TRBV7-3	TRBJ2-3	NA	TRBD2	CASSLRKRGGLDTQYF	TGTGCCAGCAGCTTACGCAAACGGGGGGGCCTGGATACGCAGTATTTT
TRBV6-1	TRBJ2-7	few	TRBD2	CASRKGLAGFNEQYF	TGTGCCAGCAGAAAAGGACTAGCGGGTTTCAACGAGCAGTACTTC
TRBV20-1	TRBJ2-5	NA	TRBD2	CSARAGLARLVGQETQYF	TGCAGTGCTAGAGCCGGACTAGCTCGGTTAGTGGGCCAAGAGACCCAGTACTTC
TRBV3-1	TRBJ2-1	NA	NA	CTFRSPWGGTLMRREVF	TGTACCTTCAGGTCCCCTTGGGGCGGGACTTTAATGCGAAGAGAGGTCTTC
TRBV27	TRBJ2-5	few	NA	CASSRQATTSGTQYF	TGTGCCAGCAGCCGACAGGCTACCACATCGGGAACCCAGTACTTC
TRBV4-2	TRBJ2-7	NA	TRBD2	CASSQALGTSSYEQYF	TGTGCCAGCAGCCAAGCGCTCGGGACTAGCTCCTACGAGCAGTACTTC
TRBV6-1	TRBJ2-3	NA	TRBD2	CASRIRGLAAAQYF	TGTGCCAGCAGAATAAGGGGACTAGCGGCCGCGCAGTATTTT
TRBV28	TRBJ2-7	NA	NA	CASSLQGMGFEQYF	TGTGCCAGCAGTTTACAGGGGATGGGTTTCGAGCAGTACTTC
TRBV7-2	TRBJ1-1	NA	TRBD1	CASHADRGAPEAFF	TGTGCCAGCCACGCCGACAGGGGGGCGCCTGAAGCTTTCTTT
TRBV20-1	TRBJ2-3	NA	NA	CGPKVADTQYF	TGCGGCCCAAAGGTGGCAGATACGCAGTATTTT
TRBV12-3/TRBV12-4	TRBJ2-7	NA	NA	CASGAPHYEQYF	TGTGCCAGTGGAGCGCCCCACTACGAGCAGTACTTC
TRBV7-9	TRBJ2-7	few	TRBD2	CASSLSGKTGEQYF	TGTGCCAGCAGCCTCAGCGGGAAAACGGGCGAGCAGTACTTC
TRBV5-1	TRBJ2-5	NA	TRBD2	CASSAYPRPGLAMRDGGETQYF	TGCGCCAGCAGCGCCTATCCTCGTCCGGGACTAGCCATGAGAGATGGGGGAGAGACCCAGTACTTC
TRBV27	TRBJ2-3	NA	TRBD1	CASSFGTGARTQYF	TGTGCCAGCAGTTTTGGCACAGGGGCTCGCACGCAGTATTTT
TRBV20-1	TRBJ2-1	NA	NA	CSAEDSSAESYNEQFF	TGCAGTGCAGAGGACTCCTCCGCGGAGTCCTACAATGAGCAGTTCTTC
TRBV11-2	TRBJ2-1	NA	TRBD2	CASSLVSGMRHEQFF	TGTGCCAGCAGCTTAGTGAGCGGGATGAGACATGAGCAGTTCTTC
TRBV5-1	TRBJ2-6	NA	NA	CASRAGLTAGANVLTF	TGCGCCAGCAGAGCTGGACTTACGGCCGGGGCCAACGTCCTGACTTTC
TRBV27	TRBJ1-1	NA	NA	CASSLFSGVVTEAFF	TGTGCCAGCAGTTTATTTTCAGGGGTGGTCACTGAAGCTTTCTTT
TRBV6-5	TRBJ2-5	NA	TRBD1	CASSVPISGGSVTQYF	TGTGCCAGCAGTGTACCGATTTCAGGGGGCTCGGTGACCCAGTACTTC
TRBV11-2	TRBJ2-1	few	NA	CASSSLANNEQFF	TGTGCCAGCAGCAGTCTAGCGAACAATGAGCAGTTCTTC
TRBV20-1	TRBJ2-7	many	NA	CSASGGSSYEQYF	TGCAGTGCTAGTGGCGGTTCCTCCTACGAGCAGTACTTC
TRBV12-3/TRBV12-4	TRBJ1-5	NA	NA	CASSAHAEGKPQHF	TGTGCCAGCAGTGCCCACGCTGAGGGAAAGCCCCAGCATTTT
TRBV29-1	TRBJ2-3	NA	TRBD2	CSVGSSGRPYTQYF	TGCAGCGTTGGCTCTAGCGGGAGACCATATACGCAGTATTTT
TRBV10-3	TRBJ2-1	NA	NA	CAITGADPNEQFF	TGTGCCATCACAGGGGCTGACCCCAATGAGCAGTTCTTC
TRBV19	TRBJ1-1	few	TRBD1	CASSPEGQGPYF	TGTGCCAGTAGTCCCGAAGGACAGGGACCCTACTTT
TRBV12-3/TRBV12-4	TRBJ1-1	many	NA	CASSLKRTEAFF	TGTGCCAGCAGTTTGAAGAGAACTGAAGCTTTCTTT
TRBV29-1	TRBJ2-7	NA	NA	CSVGPQEEGKHEQYF	TGCAGCGTTGGGCCCCAAGAGGAGGGGAAGCACGAGCAGTACTTC
TRBV20-1	TRBJ2-1	NA	TRBD2	CSALGLAGGHNEQFF	TGCAGTGCTCTCGGACTAGCGGGGGGTCACAATGAGCAGTTCTTC